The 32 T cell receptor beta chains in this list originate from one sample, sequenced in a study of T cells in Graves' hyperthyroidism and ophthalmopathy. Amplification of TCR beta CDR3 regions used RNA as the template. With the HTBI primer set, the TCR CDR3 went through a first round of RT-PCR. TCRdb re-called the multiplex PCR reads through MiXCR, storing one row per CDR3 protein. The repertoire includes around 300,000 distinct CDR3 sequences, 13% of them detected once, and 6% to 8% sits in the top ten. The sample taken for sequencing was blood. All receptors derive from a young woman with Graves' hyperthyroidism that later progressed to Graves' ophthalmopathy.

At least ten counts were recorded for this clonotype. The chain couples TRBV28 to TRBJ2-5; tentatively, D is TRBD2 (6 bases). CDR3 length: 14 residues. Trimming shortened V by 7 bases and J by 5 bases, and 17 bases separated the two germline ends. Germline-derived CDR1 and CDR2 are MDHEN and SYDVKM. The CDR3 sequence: CASTLTSRVETQYF. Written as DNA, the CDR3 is TGTGCCAGCACCTTGACTAGTAGGGTCGAGACCCAGTACTTC.

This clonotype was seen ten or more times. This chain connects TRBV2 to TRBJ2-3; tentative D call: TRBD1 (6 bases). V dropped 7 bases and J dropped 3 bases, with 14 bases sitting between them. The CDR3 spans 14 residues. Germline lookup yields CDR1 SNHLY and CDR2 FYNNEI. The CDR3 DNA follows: TGTGCCAGCAACCGACAGGTCTCGACAGATACGCAGTATTTT. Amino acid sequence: CASNRQVSTDTQYF.

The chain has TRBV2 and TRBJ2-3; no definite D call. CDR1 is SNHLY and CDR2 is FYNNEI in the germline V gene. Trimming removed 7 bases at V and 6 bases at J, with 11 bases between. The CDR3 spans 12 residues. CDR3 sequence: CASKQPPDTQYF. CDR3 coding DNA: TGTGCCAGCAAGCAGCCTCCGGATACGCAGTATTTT.

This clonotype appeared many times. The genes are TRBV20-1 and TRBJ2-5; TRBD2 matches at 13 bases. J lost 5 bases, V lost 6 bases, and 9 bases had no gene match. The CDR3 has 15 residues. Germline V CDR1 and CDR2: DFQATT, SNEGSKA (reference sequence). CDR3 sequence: CSAHPPGLAGETQYF. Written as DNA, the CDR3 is TGCAGTGCCCACCCCCCGGGACTAGCGGGGGAGACCCAGTACTTC.

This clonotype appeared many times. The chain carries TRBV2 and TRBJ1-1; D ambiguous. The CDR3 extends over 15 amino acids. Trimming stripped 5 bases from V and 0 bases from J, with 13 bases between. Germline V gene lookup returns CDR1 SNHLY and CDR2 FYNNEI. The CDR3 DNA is TGTGCCAGCAGTTCTAGGGCCTCTATGAACACTGAAGCTTTCTTT. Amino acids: CASSSRASMNTEAFF.

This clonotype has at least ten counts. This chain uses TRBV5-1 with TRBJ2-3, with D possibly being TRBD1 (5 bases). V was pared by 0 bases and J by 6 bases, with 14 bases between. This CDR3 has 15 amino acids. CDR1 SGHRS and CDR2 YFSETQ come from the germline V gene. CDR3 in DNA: TGCGCCAGCAGCTTGGGGGGCCTAGGCGCGGATACGCAGTATTTT. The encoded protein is CASSLGGLGADTQYF.

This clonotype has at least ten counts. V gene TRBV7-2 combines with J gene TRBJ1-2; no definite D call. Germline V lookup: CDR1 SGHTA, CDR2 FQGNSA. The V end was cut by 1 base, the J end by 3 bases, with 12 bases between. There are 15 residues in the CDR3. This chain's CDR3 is CASSLGGVQDYGYTF. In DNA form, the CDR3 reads TGTGCCAGCAGCTTAGGGGGTGTGCAGGACTATGGCTACACCTTC.

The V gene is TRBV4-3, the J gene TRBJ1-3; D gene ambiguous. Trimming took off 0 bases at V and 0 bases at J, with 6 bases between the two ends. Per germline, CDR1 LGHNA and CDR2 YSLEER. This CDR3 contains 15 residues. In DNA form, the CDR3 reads TGCGCCAGCAGCCAAGATCCCCTCTCTGGAAACACCATATATTTT. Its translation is CASSQDPLSGNTIYF.

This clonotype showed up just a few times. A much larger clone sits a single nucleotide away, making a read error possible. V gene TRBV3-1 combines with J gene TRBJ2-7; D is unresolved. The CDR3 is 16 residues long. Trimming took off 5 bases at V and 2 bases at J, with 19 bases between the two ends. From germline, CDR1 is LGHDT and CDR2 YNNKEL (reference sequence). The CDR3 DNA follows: TGTGCCAGCAGCTCCTCCTGGCTGAGCGCGGCCTACGAGCAGTACTTC. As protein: CASSSSWLSAAYEQYF.

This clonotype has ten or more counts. Here the CDR3 DNA reads TGTGCCAGCAGTTTAAGGCTAGCGGTAACCTACAATGAGCAGTTCTTC. It yields the protein CASSLRLAVTYNEQFF. This chain links TRBV12-3 or TRBV12-4 with TRBJ2-1; 7 bases match TRBD2. Trimming cost V 2 bases and J 2 bases; bases outside gene matches: 6. This CDR3 is built from 16 residues.

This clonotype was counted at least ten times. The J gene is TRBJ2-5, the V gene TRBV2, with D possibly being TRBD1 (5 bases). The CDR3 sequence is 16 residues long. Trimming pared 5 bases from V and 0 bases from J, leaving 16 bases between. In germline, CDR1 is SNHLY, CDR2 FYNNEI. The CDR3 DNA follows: TGTGCCAGCAGTCTGGGGCAGGGATGGGACCAAGAGACCCAGTACTTC. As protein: CASSLGQGWDQETQYF.

CDR3 sequence (DNA): TGTGCCAGCAGCTTGTTACCCCTAGCGGGAGAAGTTAATGAGCAGTTCTTC. As protein: CASSLLPLAGEVNEQFF. V and J are TRBV5-6 and TRBJ2-1; 10 bases match TRBD2. The CDR3 has 17 amino acids. CDR1 is SGHDT, CDR2 YYEEEE, per germline. V shed 1 base and J 7 bases; nucleotides not matched to a gene: 11.

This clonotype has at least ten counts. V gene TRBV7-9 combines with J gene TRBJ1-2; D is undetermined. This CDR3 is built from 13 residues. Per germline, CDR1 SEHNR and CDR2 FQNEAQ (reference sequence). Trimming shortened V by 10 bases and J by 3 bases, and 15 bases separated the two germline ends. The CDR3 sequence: CAIAGPRHYGYTF. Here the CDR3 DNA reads TGTGCCATCGCCGGGCCCCGGCACTATGGCTACACCTTC.

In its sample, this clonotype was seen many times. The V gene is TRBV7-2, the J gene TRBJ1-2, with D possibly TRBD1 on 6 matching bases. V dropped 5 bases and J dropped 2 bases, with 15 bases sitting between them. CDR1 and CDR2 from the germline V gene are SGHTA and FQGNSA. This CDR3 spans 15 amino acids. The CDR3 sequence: CASSPGSQGNYGYTF. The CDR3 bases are TGTGCCAGCAGCCCGGGGAGTCAGGGGAACTATGGCTACACCTTC.

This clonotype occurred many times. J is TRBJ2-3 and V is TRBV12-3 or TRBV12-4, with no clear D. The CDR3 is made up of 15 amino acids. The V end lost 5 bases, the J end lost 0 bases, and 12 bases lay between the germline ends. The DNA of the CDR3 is TGTGCCAGCAGTCTACACCTAACTAGCACAGATACGCAGTATTTT. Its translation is CASSLHLTSTDTQYF.

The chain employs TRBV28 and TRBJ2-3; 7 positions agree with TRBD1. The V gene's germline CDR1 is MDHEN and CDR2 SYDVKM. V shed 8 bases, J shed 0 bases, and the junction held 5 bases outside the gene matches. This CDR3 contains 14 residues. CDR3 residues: CASLGQASTDTQYF. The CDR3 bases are TGTGCCAGCCTTGGACAGGCTAGCACAGATACGCAGTATTTT.

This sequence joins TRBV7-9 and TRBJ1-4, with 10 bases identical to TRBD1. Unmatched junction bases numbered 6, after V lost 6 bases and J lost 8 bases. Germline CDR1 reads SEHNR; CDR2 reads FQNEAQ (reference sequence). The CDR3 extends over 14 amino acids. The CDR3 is CASRSGTGDEKLFF. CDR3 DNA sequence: TGTGCCAGCAGGTCCGGGACAGGGGACGAAAAACTGTTTTTT.

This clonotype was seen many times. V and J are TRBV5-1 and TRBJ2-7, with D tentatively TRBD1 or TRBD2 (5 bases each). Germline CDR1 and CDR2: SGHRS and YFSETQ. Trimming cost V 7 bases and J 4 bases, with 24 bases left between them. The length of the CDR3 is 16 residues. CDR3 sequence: CASGSDSGTGNYEQYF. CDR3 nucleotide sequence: TGCGCCAGCGGGTCAGATTCCGGGACGGGGAATTACGAGCAGTACTTC.

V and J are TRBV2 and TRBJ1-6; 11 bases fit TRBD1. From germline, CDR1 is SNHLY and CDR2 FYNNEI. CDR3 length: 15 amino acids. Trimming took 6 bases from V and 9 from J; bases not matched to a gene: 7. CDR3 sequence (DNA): TGTGCCAGCAGGGGACAGGGGGTCTATGGTTCACCCCTCCACTTT. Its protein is CASRGQGVYGSPLHF.

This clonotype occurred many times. In DNA form, the CDR3 reads TGTGCCAGCACCGGGGGACAGATGAACACTGAAGCTTTCTTT. Encoded protein: CASTGGQMNTEAFF. The chain carries TRBV7-9 and TRBJ1-1; 7 bases are a match to TRBD1. With V trimmed by 7 bases and J by 0 bases, 5 bases remained unmatched. The CDR3 contains 14 residues. Germline loops: CDR1 SEHNR, CDR2 FQNEAQ (reference sequence).

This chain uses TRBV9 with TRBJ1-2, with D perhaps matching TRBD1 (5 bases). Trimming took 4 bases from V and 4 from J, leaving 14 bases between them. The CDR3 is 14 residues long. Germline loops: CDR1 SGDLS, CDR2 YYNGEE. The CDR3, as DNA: TGTGCCAGCAGCCAGGGTGGGAAATCCTATGGCTACACCTTC. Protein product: CASSQGGKSYGYTF.

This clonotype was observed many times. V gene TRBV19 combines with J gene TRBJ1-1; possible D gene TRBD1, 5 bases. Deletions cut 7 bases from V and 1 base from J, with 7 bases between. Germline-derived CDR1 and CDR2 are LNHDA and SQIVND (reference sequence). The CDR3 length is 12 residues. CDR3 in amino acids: CASMGENTEAFF. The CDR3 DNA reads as TGTGCCAGTATGGGGGAGAACACTGAAGCTTTCTTT.

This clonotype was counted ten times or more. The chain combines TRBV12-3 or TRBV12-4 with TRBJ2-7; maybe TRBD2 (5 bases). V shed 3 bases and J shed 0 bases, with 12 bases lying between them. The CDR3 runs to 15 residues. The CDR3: CASSFVGVSSYEQYF. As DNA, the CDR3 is TGTGCCAGCAGTTTTGTGGGAGTGAGCTCCTACGAGCAGTACTTC.

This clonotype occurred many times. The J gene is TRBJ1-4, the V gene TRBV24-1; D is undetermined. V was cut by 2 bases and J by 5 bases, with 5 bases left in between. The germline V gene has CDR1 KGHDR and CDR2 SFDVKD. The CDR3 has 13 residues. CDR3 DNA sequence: TGTGCCACCAGTGATTGGAAAAATGAAAAACTGTTTTTT. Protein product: CATSDWKNEKLFF.

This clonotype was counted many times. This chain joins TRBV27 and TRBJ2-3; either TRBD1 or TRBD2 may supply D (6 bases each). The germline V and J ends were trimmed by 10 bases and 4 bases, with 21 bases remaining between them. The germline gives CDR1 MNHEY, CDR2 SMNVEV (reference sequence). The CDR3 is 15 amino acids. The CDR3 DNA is TGTGCCACCGGAGGGGGACTCCGGGATGCAGATACGCAGTATTTT. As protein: CATGGGLRDADTQYF.

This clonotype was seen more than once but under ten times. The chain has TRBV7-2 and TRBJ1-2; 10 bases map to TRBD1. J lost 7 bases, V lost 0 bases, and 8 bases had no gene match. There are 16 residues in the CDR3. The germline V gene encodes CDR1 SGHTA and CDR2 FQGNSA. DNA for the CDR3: TGTGCCAGCAGCTTAGCGCTGGACAGGGGGAAGATTGGCTACACCTTC. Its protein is CASSLALDRGKIGYTF. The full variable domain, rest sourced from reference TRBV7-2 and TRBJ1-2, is GAGVSQSPSNKVTEKGKDVELRCDPISGHTALYWYRQSLGQGLEFLIYFQGNSAPDKSGLPSDRFSAERTGGSVSTLTIQRTQQEDSAVYLCASSLALDRGKIGYTFGSGTRLTVV.

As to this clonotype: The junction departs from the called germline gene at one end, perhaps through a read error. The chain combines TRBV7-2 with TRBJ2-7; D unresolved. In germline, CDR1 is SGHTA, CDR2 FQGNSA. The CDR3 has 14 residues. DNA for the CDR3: TGTGCCAGCAGCTTAGCGCCAGCCTCCTACGGGCAGTACTTC. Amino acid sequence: CASSLAPASYGQYF.

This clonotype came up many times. The CDR3 reads CASRTARGSSWSDEQYF. The CDR3 DNA reads as TGTGCCAGCCGAACGGCCCGCGGGAGTTCTTGGAGCGACGAGCAGTACTTC. The chain is built from TRBV28 and TRBJ2-7; TRBD2 matches at 7 bases. J lost 5 bases, V lost 8 bases, and 21 bases had no gene match. The CDR3 length is 17 residues. Germline loops: CDR1 MDHEN, CDR2 SYDVKM.

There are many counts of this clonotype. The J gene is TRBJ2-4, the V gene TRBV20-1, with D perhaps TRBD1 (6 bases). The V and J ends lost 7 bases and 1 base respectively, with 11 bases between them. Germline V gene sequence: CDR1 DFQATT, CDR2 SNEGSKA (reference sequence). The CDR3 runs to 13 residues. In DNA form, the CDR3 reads TGCAGTGTCCACAGGGACGCCAAAAACATTCAGTACTTC. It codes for CSVHRDAKNIQYF.

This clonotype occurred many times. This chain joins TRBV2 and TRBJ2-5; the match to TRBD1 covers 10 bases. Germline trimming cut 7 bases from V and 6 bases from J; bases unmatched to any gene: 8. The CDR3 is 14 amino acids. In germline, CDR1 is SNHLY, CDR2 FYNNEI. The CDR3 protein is CASIETGGKQTQYF. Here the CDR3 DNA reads TGTGCCAGCATAGAGACAGGGGGCAAACAGACCCAGTACTTC.

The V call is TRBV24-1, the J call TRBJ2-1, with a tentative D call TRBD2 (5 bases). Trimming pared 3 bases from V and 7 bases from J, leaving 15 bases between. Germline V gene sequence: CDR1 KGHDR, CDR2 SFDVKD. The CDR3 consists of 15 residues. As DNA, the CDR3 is TGTGCCACCAGTGATACTAGGGCATCCCCTAATGAGCAGTTCTTC. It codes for CATSDTRASPNEQFF.

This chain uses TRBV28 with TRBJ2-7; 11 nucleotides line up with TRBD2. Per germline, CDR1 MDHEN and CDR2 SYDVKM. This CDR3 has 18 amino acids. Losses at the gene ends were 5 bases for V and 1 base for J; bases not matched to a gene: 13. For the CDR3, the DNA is TGTGCCAGCAGTCTCGGGACTAGCGGAGAGGGAGGGTCCTACGAGCAGTACTTC. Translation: CASSLGTSGEGGSYEQYF.